One and the same sample provided the 21 T cell receptor beta chains below, sequenced in a study of cytomegalovirus exposure and HLA in healthy donors. Primers: 60 Vbeta forward and 13 Jbeta reverse. Profiled with immunoSEQ multiplex PCR; TCRdb holds only in-frame clones, not every one. Of 100,000 to 150,000 clones in the sample, about two thirds are singletons; the top ten hold around 2.5%. Sequencing was performed on PBMCs. These receptors were collected from a woman in her fifties or sixties in good health and CMV-seropositive.

J is TRBJ2-1 and V is TRBV10-1; D may be TRBD2 (6 bases). Per the germline V gene, CDR1 is WNHNN and CDR2 is SYGVQD (reference sequence). Trimming pared 9 bases from V and 8 bases from J, leaving 14 bases between. The CDR3 sequence is 12 residues long. This CDR3 reads CASGDSHHEQFF. CDR3 nucleotides: TGCGCCAGTGGGGACTCGCATCATGAGCAGTTCTTC.

The chain links TRBV7-9 to TRBJ1-5, with D maybe TRBD1 (5 bases). The germline gives CDR1 SEHNR, CDR2 FQNEAQ (reference sequence). The CDR3 loop spans 14 amino acids. The V and J ends lost 5 bases and 7 bases respectively, with 15 bases between them. The DNA for the CDR3 is TGTGCCAGCAGCATGGGGGGTTCCCAGCAGCCCCAGCATTTT. Translating gives CASSMGGSQQPQHF. Complete variable domain (other parts from reference TRBV7-9 and TRBJ1-5): DTGVSQNPRHKITKRGQNVTFRCDPISEHNRLYWYRQTLGQGPEFLTYFQNEAQLEKSRLLSDRFSAERPKGSFSTLEIQRTEQGDSAMYLCASSMGGSQQPQHFGDGTRLSIL.

This clone was counted only a few times. This chain connects TRBV5-6 to TRBJ1-4, with D unresolved. The CDR3 covers 11 residues. The V end was cut by 0 bases, the J end by 15 bases, with 9 bases between. Germline V gene lookup returns CDR1 SGHDT and CDR2 YYEEEE. Here the CDR3 reads CASSLGPTMFF. The CDR3 DNA sequence: TGTGCCAGCAGCTTGGGGCCTACTATGTTTTTT.

This clone has a handful of counts. The chain couples TRBV9 to TRBJ2-3, with 9 bases that match TRBD2. The J segment lost 1 base and the V segment lost 1 base, leaving 7 bases of the junction unmatched. CDR1 and CDR2 from the germline V gene are SGDLS and YYNGEE. This CDR3 comprises 17 residues. The CDR3 reads CASSVYGSGGGTDTQYF. CDR3 DNA: TGTGCCAGCAGCGTATATGGTAGCGGGGGCGGCACAGATACGCAGTATTTT.

CDR3 coding DNA: TGTGCCAGCAGCTTGGCCGGGGACAGGGGCCCCGGCACTGAAGCTTTCTTT. This translates into CASSLAGDRGPGTEAFF. The rearrangement uses TRBV5-6 and TRBJ1-1; the match to TRBD1 covers 10 bases. V lost 0 bases and J lost 4; bases outside the gene matches: 9. CDR1 and CDR2 (germline): SGHDT, YYEEEE. The CDR3 contains 17 residues.

A single count supports this clone. The chain has TRBV7-9 and TRBJ2-5, with 10 bases identical to TRBD2. The CDR3 length is 15 residues. V gave up 4 bases and J gave up 10 bases; unmatched junction bases: 12. Germline-derived CDR1 and CDR2 are SEHNR and FQNEAQ (reference sequence). Written as DNA, the CDR3 is TGTGCCAGCAGCTCTCGTACTAGCGGGGTCCCCGACCAGTACTTC. Amino acids: CASSSRTSGVPDQYF.

The CDR3 DNA follows: TGTGCCAGCAGCTCCCAAGCGGGGGGACTCACAGATACGCAGTATTTT. Translated, it gives CASSSQAGGLTDTQYF. The V gene is TRBV7-3, the J gene TRBJ2-3; 9 bases agree with TRBD2. This CDR3 region has 16 residues. The germline gives CDR1 SGHTA, CDR2 FQGTGA. V was pared by 4 bases and J by 2 bases, with 7 bases of the junction left unmatched.

Written as DNA, the CDR3 is TGTGCCAGCAGCGACGGACAGAGATATAATTCACCCCTCCACTTT. Encoded protein: CASSDGQRYNSPLHF. The V and J genes are TRBV7-9 and TRBJ1-6, with D possibly matching TRBD1 (6 bases). Germline V gene sequence: CDR1 SEHNR, CDR2 FQNEAQ (reference sequence). CDR3 length equals 15 residues. V shed 5 bases and J shed 4 bases, with 12 bases lying between them. The full variable domain, its missing parts supplied by reference TRBV7-9 and TRBJ1-6, is DTGVSQNPRHKITKRGQNVTFRCDPISEHNRLYWYRQTLGQGPEFLTYFQNEAQLEKSRLLSDRFSAERPKGSFSTLEIQRTEQGDSAMYLCASSDGQRYNSPLHFGNGTRLTVT.

J is TRBJ1-5 and V is TRBV29-1, with a weak D call TRBD1 (6 bases). V was cut by 5 bases and J by 7 bases, with 18 bases left in between. The CDR3 has 14 amino acids. The germline V gene encodes CDR1 SQVTM and CDR2 ANQGSEA. DNA of the CDR3: TGCAGCGTTACCGCGGGGGCGGCAGGCCAGCCCCAGCATTTT. It yields the protein CSVTAGAAGQPQHF.

V usage is TRBV2 and J usage is TRBJ1-5; 9 bases are a match to TRBD1. In germline, CDR1 is SNHLY, CDR2 FYNNEI. Trimming removed 6 bases from V and 7 bases from J; junction bases left unmatched: 10. The length of the CDR3 is 15 residues. In DNA form, the CDR3 reads TGTGCCAGCAGCCGTACAGGGGGCCAGGACCAGCCCCAGCATTTT. As protein: CASSRTGGQDQPQHF.

The genes are TRBV7-9 and TRBJ2-7; TRBD1 matches 8 bases. The CDR3 loop spans 14 amino acids. With 0 bases clipped from V and 6 bases from J, the junction kept 4 bases outside the gene matches. Germline V gene data show CDR1 as SEHNR and CDR2 as FQNEAQ (reference sequence). In DNA form, the CDR3 reads TGTGCCAGCAGCTTAGCACAGGGGGTCGGCGAGCAGTACTTC. Amino acid sequence: CASSLAQGVGEQYF. The full variable domain, its missing parts supplied by reference TRBV7-9 and TRBJ2-7, is DTGVSQNPRHKITKRGQNVTFRCDPISEHNRLYWYRQTLGQGPEFLTYFQNEAQLEKSRLLSDRFSAERPKGSFSTLEIQRTEQGDSAMYLCASSLAQGVGEQYFGPGTRLTVT.

V is TRBV5-1 and J is TRBJ1-1, with a tentative D call TRBD1 (5 bases). Trimming cost V 3 bases and J 0 bases, with 15 bases left between them. This CDR3 contains 16 residues. Germline CDR1 is SGHRS and CDR2 is YFSETQ. The CDR3 region has the DNA TGCGCCAGCAGCTCCGTGGGGGGTGCCATGAACACTGAAGCTTTCTTT. The encoded protein is CASSSVGGAMNTEAFF.

The chain recombines TRBV13 with TRBJ2-2; no definite D call. CDR1 is PRHDT and CDR2 is FYEKMQ in the germline V gene (reference sequence). V was clipped by 5 bases and J by 8 bases, with 9 bases between them. The CDR3 loop spans 12 amino acids. Here the CDR3 reads CASSLAGGELFF. For the CDR3, the DNA is TGTGCCAGCAGCCTTGCCGGGGGGGAGCTGTTTTTT. The full variable domain, in which reference TRBV13 and TRBJ2-2 provide the parts outside the CDR3, is AAGVIQSPRHLIKEKRETATLKCYPIPRHDTVYWYQQGPGQDPQFLISFYEKMQSDKGSIPDRFSAQQFSDYHSELNMSSLELGDSALYFCASSLAGGELFFGEGSRLTVL.

This chain joins TRBV28 and TRBJ1-5; a weak D match, TRBD1 (6 bases). Trimming removed 3 bases from V and 0 bases from J, with 12 bases in between. CDR3 size: 16 residues. CDR1 is MDHEN, CDR2 SYDVKM, per germline. This CDR3 is CASSFPGVGSNQPQHF. In DNA, the CDR3 is TGTGCCAGCAGTTTTCCAGGGGTTGGTAGCAATCAGCCCCAGCATTTT.

The chain has TRBV5-6 and TRBJ1-3, with 7 bases matching TRBD1. This CDR3 comprises 16 residues. Trimming at V came to 3 bases and at J to 0 bases, leaving 6 bases not matched to a gene. Germline lookup yields CDR1 SGHDT and CDR2 YYEEEE. The CDR3, as DNA: TGTGCCAGCAGCTGGGACAGACAGAGCTCTGGAAACACCATATATTTT. Protein: CASSWDRQSSGNTIYF.

J is TRBJ2-7 and V is TRBV10-1, with 8 bases aligning to TRBD1. Germline-derived CDR1 and CDR2 are WNHNN and SYGVQD (reference sequence). V trimming: 1 base; J trimming: 2 bases; junction bases outside the gene matches: 10. This CDR3 spans 17 amino acids. CDR3 region: CASSEYPLQGGTYEQYF. DNA of the CDR3: TGCGCCAGCAGTGAGTATCCCCTACAGGGGGGAACCTACGAGCAGTACTTC.

This clone turned up a few times. V gene TRBV6-5 combines with J gene TRBJ1-3, with TRBD1 matching 8 bases. The germline gives CDR1 MNHEY, CDR2 SVGAGI. J was trimmed by 0 bases and V by 4 bases; bases with no gene match: 5. CDR3 length equals 16 residues. The DNA of the CDR3 is TGTGCCAGCAGTTCCGGACAGGGCCTCTCTGGAAACACCATATATTTT. This sequence encodes CASSSGQGLSGNTIYF.

A remark on this clone: A read error may account for a junction end that differs from germline. The chain is built from TRBV5-1 and TRBJ2-7; perhaps TRBD1 as D (5 bases). This CDR3 is 14 amino acids long. Germline assignment: CDR1 SGHRS and CDR2 YFSETQ. The CDR3 reads CANSPYRSSYEQYF. The CDR3 nucleotides are TGCGCCAACAGCCCCTACAGGAGCTCCTACGAGCAGTACTTC.

The chain combines TRBV19 with TRBJ2-7; 9 nucleotides align to TRBD2. The junction had 10 bases not matched to a gene; V was cut back by 2 bases and J by 5 bases. Per the germline V gene, CDR1 is LNHDA and CDR2 is SQIVND (reference sequence). The CDR3 consists of 16 residues. The CDR3 loop is CASSITHSGGRHEQYF. The CDR3 coding sequence is TGTGCCAGTAGTATAACCCATAGCGGGGGTCGCCACGAGCAGTACTTC.

The chain recombines TRBV5-1 with TRBJ2-3; TRBD1 matches 8 bases. Trimming at V came to 4 bases and at J to 4 bases, leaving 8 bases not matched to a gene. Per germline, CDR1 SGHRS and CDR2 YFSETQ. The CDR3 has 15 residues. The CDR3 protein is CASSTGQGRPDTQYF. The DNA of the CDR3 is TGCGCCAGCAGCACAGGACAGGGAAGGCCAGATACGCAGTATTTT.

This chain connects TRBV29-1 to TRBJ1-1; 7 bases align to TRBD1. This CDR3 is built from 14 residues. With 6 bases clipped from V and 1 base from J, the junction kept 8 bases outside the gene matches. The germline V gene encodes CDR1 SQVTM and CDR2 ANQGSEA. CDR3: CSVETGQQNTEAFF. For the CDR3, the DNA is TGCAGCGTCGAGACGGGACAGCAGAACACTGAAGCTTTCTTT.